The 22 T cell receptor beta chains below come from one sample, sequenced in a study of shared clonotypes between healthy human individuals. Sequenced by immunoSEQ multiplex PCR; TCRdb stores in-frame clones only, minus some. Here the sample spans about 1.5 million clones, 98% being singletons. The sequencing input was naive CD4+ T cells sorted from blood. Subset reported: CD45RA+ positively selected. Receptors originate from a man younger than 40 in good health.

The V gene is TRBV28, the J gene TRBJ1-5, with D hard to call. The CDR3 is made up of 13 amino acids. CDR1 and CDR2 (germline): MDHEN, SYDVKM. Trimming left V 5 bases short and J 4 bases short, with 9 bases between. CDR3 protein: CASSRGRNQPQHF. In DNA, the CDR3 is TGTGCCAGCAGTCGGGGAAGAAATCAGCCCCAGCATTTT.

The chain carries TRBV15 and TRBJ1-3; D remains unclear. Trimming took 6 bases from V and 0 from J, leaving 6 bases between them. The CDR3 extends over 13 amino acids. CDR1 is LNHNV, CDR2 YYDKDF, per germline (reference sequence). The CDR3 protein is CATRVSSGNTIYF. CDR3 DNA sequence: TGTGCCACCAGGGTTTCCTCTGGAAACACCATATATTTT.

The chain uses TRBV28 and TRBJ1-3; TRBD1 agrees at 9 bases. The junction had 9 bases not matched to a gene; V was cut back by 6 bases and J by 0 bases. The CDR3 has 17 residues. Germline V gives CDR1 MDHEN, CDR2 SYDVKM. This chain's CDR3 is CASSLGQGMGSGNTIYF. The DNA of the CDR3 is TGTGCCAGCAGCCTGGGACAGGGCATGGGCTCTGGAAACACCATATATTTT.

The chain has TRBV29-1 and TRBJ2-5, with D tentatively TRBD1 (5 bases). The V end was cut by 2 bases, the J end by 7 bases, with 14 bases between. Germline CDR1 and CDR2: SQVTM and ANQGSEA. CDR3 size: 13 residues. This CDR3 reads CSVETGRHGTQYF. CDR3 nucleotide sequence: TGCAGCGTTGAAACAGGCCGGCATGGGACCCAGTACTTC.

This rearrangement joins TRBV6-6 to TRBJ2-7; the D is unclear. CDR3 length: 14 residues. Deletions cut 0 bases from V and 3 bases from J, with 9 bases between. Germline CDR1 is MNHNY and CDR2 is SVGAGI (reference sequence). In DNA, the CDR3 is TGTGCCAGCAGTTACTCGCAAATGAACTACGAGCAGTACTTC. Its protein is CASSYSQMNYEQYF.

This clone was picked up one time. V and J are TRBV6-6 and TRBJ2-7; 9 bases are shared with TRBD2. After removal of 6 bases from V and 0 bases from J, the junction contained 6 bases not matched to a gene. The CDR3 contains 15 residues. Germline V gene data show CDR1 as MNHNY and CDR2 as SVGAGI (reference sequence). The CDR3 nucleotides are TGTGCCAGCAGCCTCCCAGCGGGAGGCTCCTACGAGCAGTACTTC. Protein sequence: CASSLPAGGSYEQYF.

The chain couples TRBV19 to TRBJ2-2, with unresolved D. V lost 3 bases and J 0 bases, leaving 8 bases between the germline ends. The CDR3 totals 15 residues. CDR1 and CDR2 (germline): LNHDA, SQIVND (reference sequence). CDR3 residues: CASSIRGTNTGELFF. The CDR3 bases are TGTGCCAGTAGTATCCGAGGAACGAACACCGGGGAGCTGTTTTTT.

The chain employs TRBV10-3 and TRBJ2-1; D not certain. The length of the CDR3 is 14 residues. Germline V CDR1 and CDR2: ENHRY, SYGVKD. Trimming pared 4 bases from V and 0 bases from J, leaving 7 bases between. The CDR3 region is CAISVTSSYNEQFF. As DNA, the CDR3 is TGTGCCATCAGTGTTACCAGCTCCTACAATGAGCAGTTCTTC.

This chain's CDR3 is CATSREIGPGSVNTIYF. CDR3 DNA: TGTGCCACCAGCAGAGAGATTGGACCAGGGTCGGTAAACACCATATATTTT. The V gene is TRBV15, the J gene TRBJ1-3; the D gene is possibly TRBD1 (5 bases). The CDR3 length is 17 residues. Germline loops: CDR1 LNHNV, CDR2 YYDKDF (reference sequence). Trimming stripped 0 bases from V and 6 bases from J, with 18 bases between.

The genes are TRBV29-1 and TRBJ1-2; a weak D match, TRBD1 (5 bases). V gave up 3 bases and J gave up 4 bases, with 9 bases separating them. The germline V gene has CDR1 SQVTM and CDR2 ANQGSEA. CDR3 length: 12 residues. In DNA, the CDR3 is TGCAGCGTTGAGCAGGGTGGCTATGGCTACACCTTC. This codes for CSVEQGGYGYTF. Full variable domain (rest looked up from reference TRBV29-1 and TRBJ1-2): SAVISQKPSRDICQRGTSLTIQCQVDSQVTMMFWYRQQPGQSLTLIATANQGSEATYESGFVIDKFPISRPNLTFSTLTVSNMSPEDSSIYLCSVEQGGYGYTFGSGTRLTVV.

The chain employs TRBV5-4 and TRBJ2-7; TRBD2 aligns across 8 bases. This CDR3 has 13 amino acids. V gave up 3 bases and J gave up 6 bases; unmatched junction bases: 5. Germline-derived CDR1 and CDR2 are SGHNT and YYREEE (reference sequence). The CDR3 reads CASSSAGGGEQYF. In DNA, the CDR3 is TGTGCCAGCAGCTCCGCCGGGGGGGGCGAGCAGTACTTC.

The J gene is TRBJ2-3, the V gene TRBV18; TRBD2 matches 12 bases. Looked up from germline, CDR1 is KGHSH and CDR2 is LQKENI. J was trimmed by 5 bases and V by 5 bases; bases with no gene match: 2. The CDR3 runs to 14 residues. The CDR3 sequence: CASSSGLAGDTQYF. The DNA for the CDR3 is TGTGCCAGCTCATCGGGACTAGCGGGAGATACGCAGTATTTT.

The chain uses TRBV9 and TRBJ2-2; tentative D call: TRBD2 (5 bases). Germline V CDR1 and CDR2: SGDLS, YYNGEE. V was pared by 0 bases and J by 5 bases, with 14 bases between. The CDR3 sequence is 16 residues long. CDR3 amino acids: CASSVVSPGFTGELFF. The CDR3 nucleotides are TGTGCCAGCAGCGTAGTAAGCCCGGGGTTTACCGGGGAGCTGTTTTTT.

The chain recombines TRBV21-1 with TRBJ2-5; the D call TRBD2 from the table was never checked on the DNA. TRBV21-1 is given as a pseudogene. The CDR3 totals 10 residues. The CDR3 coding sequence is TGTGCCAGCATACAAGAGACCCAGTACTTC. Translation gives CASIQETQYF.

The genes are TRBV11-3 and TRBJ2-1, with TRBD1 as a possible D gene (5 bases). This CDR3 spans 16 amino acids. CDR1 and CDR2 (germline): SGHNT, YENEEA. V dropped 2 bases and J dropped 0 bases, with 11 bases sitting between them. In DNA form, the CDR3 reads TGTGCCAGCAGCTTATGGGGCTCCGCCTCCTACAATGAGCAGTTCTTC. It translates to CASSLWGSASYNEQFF.

Concerning this clone itself: Other DNA sequences in this specimen translate into the identical CDR3. This chain uses TRBV9 with TRBJ2-2, with D perhaps matching TRBD1 (5 bases). Germline loops: CDR1 SGDLS, CDR2 YYNGEE. This CDR3 comprises 14 residues. V lost 5 bases to trimming and J lost 0 bases, with 8 bases between them. This chain's CDR3 is CASSAGTNTGELFF. CDR3 nucleotides: TGTGCCAGCAGTGCAGGGACGAACACCGGGGAGCTGTTTTTT.

The chain uses TRBV2 and TRBJ1-5; 7 bases are shared with TRBD1. The germline V gene has CDR1 SNHLY and CDR2 FYNNEI. Trimming removed 6 bases from V and 2 bases from J; junction bases left unmatched: 7. CDR3 length: 15 amino acids. The CDR3 coding sequence is TGTGCCAGCAGAGACGACAGGGCGGGCAATCAGCCCCAGCATTTT. Protein: CASRDDRAGNQPQHF.

The J gene is TRBJ1-1, the V gene TRBV5-6; D call uncertain. V lost 0 bases and J lost 1, with 7 bases in between. The CDR3 consists of 14 residues. Germline V gives CDR1 SGHDT, CDR2 YYEEEE. The CDR3 nucleotides are TGTGCCAGCAGCTTGGGGGCCTCGAACACTGAAGCTTTCTTT. It translates to CASSLGASNTEAFF.

V usage is TRBV5-1 and J usage is TRBJ1-1; D uncertain. From germline, CDR1 is SGHRS and CDR2 YFSETQ. Trimming removed 0 bases from V and 0 bases from J, with 12 bases in between. CDR3 size: 16 residues. CDR3 in amino acids: CASSLDPPSLNTEAFF. The CDR3, as DNA: TGCGCCAGCAGCTTGGATCCCCCAAGTCTGAACACTGAAGCTTTCTTT.

This clone was picked up one time. The gene calls are TRBV18 and TRBJ1-2; D ambiguous. Trimming left V 1 base short and J 3 bases short, with 12 bases between. The germline gives CDR1 KGHSH, CDR2 LQKENI. The length of the CDR3 is 15 residues. DNA of the CDR3: TGTGCCAGCTCACCACTGTTCCGGCAGGACTATGGCTACACCTTC. Its translation is CASSPLFRQDYGYTF.

This chain links TRBV30 with TRBJ1-4; no clear D gene. CDR1 is GTSNPN, CDR2 SVGIG, per germline (reference sequence). V was cut by 2 bases and J by 4 bases, with 8 bases left in between. This CDR3 spans 13 amino acids. CDR3 loop: CAWSMGINEKLFF. For the CDR3, the DNA is TGTGCCTGGAGTATGGGGATTAATGAAAAACTGTTTTTT.

CDR3 loop: CATSSRSYEQYF. The CDR3 DNA reads TGTGCCACCAGCAGCAGGAGCTACGAGCAGTACTTC. This sequence joins TRBV15 and TRBJ2-7; D is unresolved. Trimming removed 3 bases from V and 3 bases from J, with 6 bases in between. The CDR3 length is 12 residues. Germline values: CDR1 LNHNV, CDR2 YYDKDF (reference sequence).